The clone carrying this TCR beta chain is large by share. What it binds is unknown. This sample stems from a study of T cells in narcolepsy. Overall study findings and caveats: HCRT-specific and TRIB2-specific autoreactive clonotypes appeared among same-patient CSF and blood CD4+ clonotypes. Reportedly, autoreactive clonotypes were serially detected in patients' blood but not controls'.

This CDR3 comprises 16 residues. Germline V gives CDR1 SGHAT, CDR2 FQNNGV. V shed 0 bases and J shed 10 bases, with 21 bases lying between them. The assay was immunoSEQ multiplex PCR, and TCRdb's table has in-frame clones only and misses some. The sample holds about 1,500 clones, about 40% seen once. The TCR was taken from a human donor with narcolepsy. The rearrangement links TRBV11-2 to TRBJ1-1; D is undetermined. The source material was cultured CD8+ T cells from cerebrospinal fluid. CDR3 protein: CASSLEAGLSGVAAFF. CDR3 nucleotides: TGTGCCAGCAGCTTAGAGGCGGGATTGAGTGGGGTTGCAGCTTTCTTT.